The rows below give T cell receptor beta chains drawn from one sample of a study of cytomegalovirus exposure and HLA in healthy donors. TCRdb's table, derived via immunoSEQ multiplex PCR, lists solely in-frame clones and lacks some. Of 140,000 to 150,000 clones listed, around 84% are singletons. Sequencing was performed on PBMCs. The origin of the receptors is a boy aged 2 to 10 in good health and CMV-seronegative. Both conserved end residues are part of each CDR3. The D gene is left open where the match is weak. Size values are once, few and many counts, or a class for expanded clones, and some rows have none.

>TRBJ1-1|.|TRBV28|once
TGTGCCAGCAGTTTCCCCGGGGGGGCGGCGAACACTGAAGCTTTCTTT
CASSFPGGAANTEAFF
>TRBJ2-5|.|TRBV20-1|.
TGCAGTGCCCCCGGCGGGGAGACCCAGTACTTC
CSAPGGETQYF
>TRBJ1-2|.|TRBV10-2|.
TGCGCCAGCAGTGAGCTAGGCGCTAGCTATGGCTACACCTTC
CASSELGASYGYTF
>TRBJ2-1|.|TRBV18|.
TGTGCCAGCTCACCGCGGTACAATGAGCAGTTCTTC
CASSPRYNEQFF
>TRBJ1-1|.|TRBV4-2|.
TGTGCCAGCAGCCAACCGGGAAGGAACACTGAAGCTTTCTTT
CASSQPGRNTEAFF
>TRBJ1-1|.|TRBV12-5|.
TGTGCTAGTGGTTTGGAACAGGGCACTGAAGCTTTCTTT
CASGLEQGTEAFF
>TRBJ1-2|.|TRBV6-1|.
TGTGCCACCCTGGATTGGGGCCCTAACTATGGCTACACCTTC
CATLDWGPNYGYTF
>TRBJ2-2|.|TRBV5-1|.
TGCGCCAGCAGCTTCTGGGCAGGCCCGTCGGGGGAGCTGTTTTTT
CASSFWAGPSGELFF
>TRBJ1-1|.|TRBV18|.
TGTGCCAGCTCACCAGTTTCGGTCAGAGGGGACGCGGGGTCCCTTCCAATGAACACTGAAGCTTTCTTT
CASSPVSVRGDAGSLPMNTEAFF
>TRBJ2-2|TRBD1|TRBV7-9|.
TGTGCCAGCAGCTCTCAGGGGGCCGGGGAGCTGTTTTTT
CASSSQGAGELFF
>TRBJ2-3|.|TRBV7-3|.
TGTGCCAGCAGCCTGTTGGACAGACCCACAGATACGCAGTATTTT
CASSLLDRPTDTQYF
>TRBJ2-4|TRBD1|TRBV6-5|.
TGTGCCAGCAGCCGTGGACAGGGTCTGGAAAACATTCAGTACTTC
CASSRGQGLENIQYF
>TRBJ2-7|TRBD1|TRBV28|.
TGTGCCAGCAGTTTCCTGGGACAGGGGGTATCCTACGAGCAGTACTTC
CASSFLGQGVSYEQYF
>TRBJ2-3|TRBD1|TRBV7-9|.
TGTGCCAGCAGCTTAGCCCGACAGGGGGTATCAGATACGCAGTATTTT
CASSLARQGVSDTQYF
>TRBJ1-2|.|TRBV5-1|.
TGCGCCAGCAGTCTGCCAGGGATGGGCTACATCTTC
CASSLPGMGYIF
>TRBJ2-7|.|TRBV2|.
TGTGCCAGCGGTGCAGGGGTCTCCTACGAGCAGTACTTC
CASGAGVSYEQYF
>TRBJ2-6|TRBD1|TRBV28|.
TGTGCCAGCAGGCCGACAGGGGGCTCTGGGGCCAACGTCCTGACTTTC
CASRPTGGSGANVLTF
>TRBJ2-7|TRBD2|TRBV6-1|.
TGTGCCACCAGAGGACTAGCGGCCTACGAGCAGTACTTC
CATRGLAAYEQYF
>TRBJ1-4|TRBD1|TRBV7-8|.
TGTGCCAGCAGCTTTCGGGTACAGGGGGCATGGGAAAAACTGTTTTTT
CASSFRVQGAWEKLFF
>TRBJ2-4|.|TRBV7-2|.
TGTGCCAGCAGCACCACGGACAACAGAAACATTCAGTACTTC
CASSTTDNRNIQYF
>TRBJ2-3|TRBD2|TRBV11-3|once
TGTGCCAGCAGCCGGGGTGCTAGCGGGGGCACAGATACGCAGTATTTT
CASSRGASGGTDTQYF
>TRBJ2-1|.|TRBV6-6|few
TGTGCCAGCAGTTACGCTCCGACTGATACCTACAATGAGCAGTTCTTC
CASSYAPTDTYNEQFF
>TRBJ2-3|TRBD1|TRBV27|.
TGTGCCAGCAGCCCTTTGGACAGGGGCACAGATACGCAGTATTTT
CASSPLDRGTDTQYF
>TRBJ1-4|.|TRBV27|.
TGTGCCACCATTAAACAGGGTACGACTAATGAAAAACTGTTTTTT
CATIKQGTTNEKLFF